This TCR beta chain was recorded in a study of technical replicates of blood from a few donors. This clone was picked up one time. The CDR3 consists of 15 residues. Germline V gene sequence: CDR1 MDHEN, CDR2 SYDVKM. V shed 6 bases, J shed 6 bases, and the junction held 7 bases outside the gene matches. Libraries were prepared by immunoSEQ multiplex PCR; TCRdb keeps only in-frame clonotypes and omits some of them. The table includes fewer than 75,000 clones, roughly 90% detected once. The sequenced sample was PBMCs. The J gene is TRBJ2-7, the V gene TRBV28, with 14 positions matching TRBD2. This TCR came from a human donor in good health. Some clones in this sample may be carry-over from other donors' samples. The CDR3 DNA sequence: TGTGCCAGCAGCCCAGGGACTAGCGGGAGTGCCGAGCAGTACTTC. This codes for CASSPGTSGSAEQYF.